The 13 T cell receptor beta chains in this list originate from one sample, sequenced in a study of tumor-infiltrating lymphocytes in primary liver carcinoma. Unsorted whole blood yielded blood RNA, and germline DNA was extracted as well. TCR beta cDNA was reverse-transcribed from about 500 ng of total RNA. The reaction used a constant-region primer and ProtoScript II reverse transcriptase. Libraries of TCR beta came from three nested multiplex PCR rounds with slightly modified ARM-PCR. TRBV1-TRBV30 forward primers paired with a C-beta reverse primer were used in the first two PCR rounds, which ran roughly 11 cycles each. TCRdb re-derived calls from the multiplex PCR reads in MiXCR, one entry per CDR3 protein. The sample has roughly 180,000 distinct CDR3 sequences, about 55% seen once. Material: peripheral blood. These receptors were taken from a man aged 40-49 years with primary liver carcinoma and hepatitis B virus infection.

Details on this clonotype: A read error is possible here, since a much larger clone lies one base away. The V and J genes are TRBV6-5 and TRBJ2-2; 11 nucleotides agree with TRBD1. Germline V lookup: CDR1 MNHEY, CDR2 SVGAGI. The CDR3 has 18 residues. CDR3 in DNA: TGTGCCAGCAGTTCCTCGGACAGGGGGCAGTGGGGCACCGGGGAGCAGTTTTTT. Residues: CASSSSDRGQWGTGEQFF.

To note about this clonotype: The CDR3 ends on some other residue instead of the conserved phenylalanine or tryptophan, so this is likely a read error. The V gene is TRBV6-6, the J gene TRBJ2-7; D is unresolved. Germline V gene data show CDR1 as MNHNY and CDR2 as SVGAGI (reference sequence). CDR3 length: 13 residues. Here the CDR3 DNA reads TGTGCCAGCATGTGGGAACAGTCCTATGAGCAGTACCTC. This sequence encodes CASMWEQSYEQYL.

V is TRBV5-8 and J is TRBJ1-2; 9 bases are a match to TRBD1. V lost 3 bases, J lost 1 base, and 4 bases stayed unmatched. There are 15 residues in the CDR3. Germline V gene lookup returns CDR1 SGHTS and CDR2 YDEGEE. CDR3 bases: TGTGCCAGCAGCTACAGACAGGGGGGTAACTATGGCTACACCTTC. Its protein product is CASSYRQGGNYGYTF.

This chain joins TRBV12-5 and TRBJ2-5; the D call may be TRBD1 or TRBD2 (5 bases each). The CDR3 totals 13 residues. The ends were cut back, 6 bases at V and 5 bases at J, with 13 bases in the middle. Germline CDR1 LGHNT, CDR2 FRNRAP. The CDR3 region is CASGPDWGETQYF. CDR3 DNA sequence: TGTGCTAGTGGCCCCGACTGGGGGGAGACCCAGTACTTC.

This clonotype was seen just once. A read error may produce the germline difference seen at one junction end. The chain is built from TRBV11-2 and TRBJ2-7; a weak D match, TRBD2 (6 bases). There are 14 residues in the CDR3. CDR1 and CDR2 (germline): SGHAT, FQNNGV. The CDR3 here is CANSFGSITYEQHF. DNA for the CDR3: TGTGCCAACAGCTTCGGGAGTATCACCTACGAGCAGCACTTC.

With respect to this clonotype: One end of the junction is discordant with germline, which a read error may explain. The chain couples TRBV19 to TRBJ1-1; the D gene is possibly TRBD1 (5 bases). The CDR3 consists of 13 residues. Germline V gene sequence: CDR1 LNHDA, CDR2 SQIVND (reference sequence). This CDR3 reads CASSARQNTEALF. DNA for the CDR3: TGTGCCAGTAGTGCCCGACAGAACACTGAAGCTTTATTT.

This clonotype has a handful of counts. J is TRBJ2-7 and V is TRBV6-6; 7 nucleotides agree with TRBD2. V gave up 2 bases and J gave up 3 bases; unmatched junction bases: 4. This CDR3 spans 14 amino acids. Germline V CDR1 and CDR2: MNHNY, SVGAGI (reference sequence). The CDR3, as DNA: TGTGCCAGCAGTTACGGGACTAATCGCTACGAGCAGTACTTC. It codes for CASSYGTNRYEQYF.

This clonotype was seen only a few times. The chain joins TRBV6-1 to TRBJ2-6; D tentatively reads TRBD1 or TRBD2 (6 bases each). Germline CDR1 is MNHNS and CDR2 is SASEGT. The CDR3 sequence is 15 residues long. The V end was cut by 6 bases, the J end by 0 bases, with 9 bases between. The CDR3 region is CASRRGDSGANVLTF. Written as DNA, the CDR3 is TGTGCCAGCAGAAGGGGGGACTCTGGGGCCAACGTCCTGACTTTC.

This clonotype was detected a few times. The V gene is TRBV4-1, the J gene TRBJ2-7, with a tentative D call TRBD1 (5 bases). The V gene's germline CDR1 is MGHRA and CDR2 YSYEKL. Between the trimmed V and J ends, which lost 1 base and 7 bases, there was a span of 14 bases. This CDR3 has 14 residues. CDR3 sequence (DNA): TGCGCCAGCAGCCAAGGACTCGACAGCGTTGAGCAGTACTTC. This encodes CASSQGLDSVEQYF.

This clonotype was seen only once. An end of the junction differs from the germline gene, which may be a read error. The chain recombines TRBV11-2 with TRBJ2-5; D tentatively fits TRBD1 or TRBD2 (5 bases each). Germline V gives CDR1 SGHAT, CDR2 FQNNGV. The CDR3 is 14 residues long. The CDR3, as DNA: TGTGCCAGCAGCTTACTAGGGCGCAGGGAGATCCAGTACTTC. Protein: CASSLLGRREIQYF.

Concerning this clonotype: Since a much larger clone is just one base distant, this may be a read error. The chain is built from TRBV11-3 and TRBJ2-1, with 7 bases that match TRBD2. The ends lost 5 bases at V and 0 bases at J; junction bases unmatched: 7. Germline V gives CDR1 SGHNT, CDR2 YENEEA. The CDR3 is 16 amino acids. In DNA form, the CDR3 reads TGTGCCAGCAGCCCATCCGGGACTAACTCCTACAATGAGCAGTTCTTC. Protein product: CASSPSGTNSYNEQFF.

Notes on this clonotype: Germline and junction disagree at one end, which may indicate a read error. This rearrangement joins TRBV12-3 or TRBV12-4 to TRBJ1-5; 9 nucleotides match TRBD1. CDR3 length: 14 residues. The CDR3 is CASSSTGGNQPRHF. DNA for the CDR3: TGTGCCAGCAGTTCAACAGGGGGCAATCAGCCCCGGCATTTT.

The sample holds a few counts of this clonotype. The CDR3 spells CASSPPRDYTDTQYF. The DNA for the CDR3 is TGTGCCAGCAGTCCCCCCCGGGACTACACAGATACGCAGTATTTT. The chain carries TRBV12-3 or TRBV12-4 and TRBJ2-3, with 7 bases lining up with TRBD2. The CDR3 spans 15 residues. Losses at the gene ends were 5 bases for V and 2 bases for J; bases not matched to a gene: 7.